Reported below is one T cell receptor beta chain. This clonotype has more than one count but fewer than ten. Its antigen is unknown. No much larger clone exists at a distance of one base, and base qualities are not known. The data were obtained in a study of identical twins (dated by TCRdb to 2016 to 2017). In terms of the full investigation: To test whether fetal clonotypes persist, the study used deep sequencing on TCR alpha and beta repertoires from monozygotic twins, unrelated adults of various ages, and cord blood. Replicate twin experiments were performed at different times using different library preparation protocols to rule out contamination. The investigation overall reported the following: Excess twin sharing in beta out-of-frame sequences was weaker because fewer shared sequences lowered the signal-to-noise ratio. Abundant cord blood beta clonotypes carried fewer insertions; young adult naive repertoires showed a weaker similar trend, while memory repertoires showed none. Conclusions relied on cross-sectional statistical analysis, since the same donors could not be followed over many years. In monozygotic twins, recombination models systematically underestimated out-of-frame TCR alpha sharing, but the models matched the sharing seen between unrelated individuals. Compared with coincidental sharing between unrelated individuals, out-of-frame TCR alpha sequences shared between twins showed an excess of sequences with low generation probability. Zero-insertion analyses could be partly confounded by invariant T cells such as MAIT and iNKT, although diverse VJ usage argued against such confounding for most clonotypes.

Libraries were constructed by 5' RACE. TCRdb names Illumina HiSeq 2000 as the instrument used. Template switching introduced a universal primer binding site; the final cDNA contained a unique molecular identifier, enabling accurate counting of TCR cDNA molecules. Specific primers in the conserved constant-segment region were used to synthesize first-strand cDNA for the TCR alpha and beta chains. Each cDNA library was double barcoded, with a SMART-Mk sample barcode plus Illumina barcodes, to control for contamination. TruSeq adapter sequences along with Illumina sample barcodes were introduced in two successive PCR steps. TCR alpha and beta cDNA libraries were sequenced on the Illumina HiSeq platform with custom primers. On the study's bioinformatics: MiGEC processed the raw reads to extract unique molecular identifiers, while MiXCR was used to determine the CDR3 positions. For each individual, recombination models were inferred using an EM algorithm with the repgenHMM and IGoR tools. The analysis of shared clonotypes was done with the tcR package in R, with sharing normalized by the product of cloneset sizes. Out-of-frame nonproductive sequences were analyzed to study raw recombination free of thymic and clonal selection effects. TCRdb passed the public sequencing reads through fastp at Q25 and MiXCR, retaining productive beta sequences. Each CDR3 protein appears once, grouped with its most common genes and DNA. In this record, the V and J calls reflect TCRdb's handling and not the investigators' own analysis. This sample is represented by fewer than 250,000 distinct CDR3 sequences; approximately 8% of them were singletons. The ten largest clones capture roughly 5% of the sample.

Every donor in the study was a healthy Caucasian. Three pairs of female monozygotic twins, all aged about 18 to 29 years, were included in the twin cohort. Positive isolation kits from Invitrogen were used to isolate the CD4+ and CD8+ T cell populations. The germline V gene yields MDHEN for CDR1 and SYDVKM for CDR2. V and J are trimmed by 6 bases and 5 bases, and the gene matches miss 11 bases of the junction. The CDR3, cysteine through phenylalanine, is 15 amino acids long. Only the CDR3 portion is preserved as DNA: 45 bases, with reading frame beginning at the first base. Separately, the same data were catalogued under a study of yellow fever vaccine responses in identical twins. The second study reports: According to the authors, in identical twins the way T cells responded to vaccination appeared partly convergent and partly personalized. In identical twins, the study followed T cell clones that responded to the vaccine with precision.

Rearrangement joined TRBV28 to TRBJ2-7; TRBD1 fits 9 bases in the junction. The origin of this receptor is a woman between 18 and 29 years old in good health. Sequenced sample: CD8+ T cells sorted from blood. This receptor carries the CDR3 CASSPRTGETDEQYF. The DNA reads TGTGCCAGCAGCCCTCGGACAGGGGAGACGGACGAGCAGTACTTC. Extended through the reference TRBV28 and TRBJ2-7 proteins, this CDR3 yields the full variable domain: DVKVTQSSRYLVKRTGEKVFLECVQDMDHENMFWYRQDPGLGLRLIYFSYDVKMKEKGDIPEGYSVSREKKERFSLILESASTNQTSMYLCASSPRTGETDEQYFGPGTRLTVT.